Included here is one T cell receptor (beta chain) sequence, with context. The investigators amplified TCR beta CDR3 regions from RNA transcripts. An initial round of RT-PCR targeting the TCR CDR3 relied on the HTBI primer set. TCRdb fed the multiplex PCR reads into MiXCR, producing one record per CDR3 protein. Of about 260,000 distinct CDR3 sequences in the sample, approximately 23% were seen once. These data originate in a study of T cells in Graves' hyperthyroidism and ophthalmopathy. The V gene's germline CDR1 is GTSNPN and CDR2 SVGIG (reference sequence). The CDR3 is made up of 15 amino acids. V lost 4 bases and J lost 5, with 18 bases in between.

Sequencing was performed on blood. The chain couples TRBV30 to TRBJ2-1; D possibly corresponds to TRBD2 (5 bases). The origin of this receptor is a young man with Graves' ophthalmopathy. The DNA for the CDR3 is TGTGCCTGGACCCCGTCTTGGCGGGTTCACAATGAGCAGTTCTTC. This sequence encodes CAWTPSWRVHNEQFF.